This TCR beta chain was sequenced during a study of radiotherapy plus CTLA-4 blockade in lung cancer. Points from the study as a whole: Alongside interferon-beta, early blood T cell clone dynamics were reportedly the best predictor of response.

Turning to this clone: Its antigen is unidentified.

Method: immunoSEQ multiplex PCR; TCRdb's copy keeps in-frame clones and lacks some. The sample lists about 16,000 clones, roughly two thirds occurring once. The sequence was collected from a human donor with non-small cell lung cancer whose response to radiotherapy plus ipilimumab could not be evaluated. This material consisted of peripheral blood, taken from a patient treated with radiotherapy plus ipilimumab.

This chain's CDR3 is CASKQGGVGYTF. CDR3 DNA: TGTGCCAGCAAACAGGGAGGGGTTGGCTACACCTTC. V and J are TRBV28 and TRBJ1-2, with D maybe TRBD1 (6 bases). In germline, CDR1 is MDHEN, CDR2 SYDVKM. The CDR3 contains 12 residues. The V and J ends lost 7 bases and 7 bases respectively, with 13 bases between them.